This entry lists 7 T cell receptor beta chains sequenced from one sample in a study of shared clonotypes between healthy human individuals. CD45RO-negative, CCR7-positively selected cells formed the naive CD8 fraction, excluding terminally differentiated effector memory CD45RA+ cells. Only in-frame clones appear in the TCRdb table, and some are missing; sequencing was by immunoSEQ multiplex PCR. The table includes over 2,000,000 clones, just over 90% detected once. Sample: naive CD8+ T cells from PBMCs. These receptors came from a man between 18 and 35 years old in good health. Some clones in this sample may be carry-over from other donors' samples.

The chain recombines TRBV9 with TRBJ2-5, with D possibly being TRBD2 (5 bases). This CDR3 region has 16 residues. Deletions cut 0 bases from V and 1 base from J, with 13 bases between. Germline V gives CDR1 SGDLS, CDR2 YYNGEE. CDR3 residues: CASSVDHRLTQETQYF. Written as DNA, the CDR3 is TGTGCCAGCAGCGTAGATCATAGACTAACCCAAGAGACCCAGTACTTC.

Regarding this clone: The sample carries other DNA sequences with the same CDR3. The chain couples TRBV7-9 to TRBJ1-1; D not resolved. Germline-derived CDR1 and CDR2 are SEHNR and FQNEAQ (reference sequence). Deletions cut 0 bases from V and 1 base from J, with 6 bases between. The CDR3 has 14 amino acids. The CDR3, as DNA: TGTGCCAGCAGCTTAGCGTTACGGAACACTGAAGCTTTCTTT. It codes for CASSLALRNTEAFF.

The chain uses TRBV7-8 and TRBJ2-2, with D tentatively TRBD1 or TRBD2 (5 bases each). With 8 bases removed from V and 0 bases from J, the gap between germline ends came to 10 bases. In germline, CDR1 is SGHVS, CDR2 FQNEAQ. The CDR3 runs to 14 residues. CDR3 amino acids: CASCEGPNTGELFF. Here the CDR3 DNA reads TGTGCCAGCTGTGAGGGGCCGAACACCGGGGAGCTGTTTTTT.

The rearrangement links TRBV7-9 to TRBJ2-5; 12 bases are shared with TRBD2. The CDR3 extends over 15 amino acids. Germline V lookup: CDR1 SEHNR, CDR2 FQNEAQ (reference sequence). Losses at the gene ends were 4 bases for V and 5 bases for J; bases not matched to a gene: 5. Written as DNA, the CDR3 is TGTGCCAGCAGCTCGCGACTAGCGGGAGTGGAGACCCAGTACTTC. Protein sequence: CASSSRLAGVETQYF.

This rearrangement joins TRBV6-6 to TRBJ2-3; D gene unclear. CDR3 size: 13 residues. With 6 bases removed from V and 2 bases from J, the gap between germline ends came to 9 bases. Germline V gives CDR1 MNHNY, CDR2 SVGAGI (reference sequence). CDR3 protein: CASSSGFTDTQYF. CDR3 sequence (DNA): TGTGCCAGCAGCTCCGGGTTCACAGATACGCAGTATTTT.

With respect to this clone: The sample contains more than one DNA sequence encoding this CDR3. This chain uses TRBV27 with TRBJ2-2; D remains ambiguous. With 5 bases removed from V and 5 bases from J, the gap between germline ends came to 9 bases. Germline V gene lookup returns CDR1 MNHEY and CDR2 SMNVEV (reference sequence). This CDR3 is 13 amino acids long. CDR3 region: CASSLRGTGELFF. For the CDR3, the DNA is TGTGCCAGCAGTCTCCGCGGAACCGGGGAGCTGTTTTTT.

The J gene is TRBJ2-1, the V gene TRBV4-2; TRBD2 agrees at 11 bases. This CDR3 contains 17 residues. Germline-derived CDR1 and CDR2 are LGHNA and YNFKEQ. The J segment lost 0 bases and the V segment lost 2 bases, leaving 3 bases of the junction unmatched. CDR3 residues: CASSQITSGSSYNEQFF. The CDR3 DNA sequence: TGTGCCAGCAGCCAAATCACTAGCGGGAGCTCCTACAATGAGCAGTTCTTC.